A selection of T cell receptor beta chains follows, all from one sample in a study of T cells after yellow fever vaccination. TCRdb re-called the 5' RACE reads with MiXCR, one entry per CDR3 protein. The sample shows 400,000 to 650,000 distinct CDR3 sequences, 21% of them seen only once. The sample was PBMCs, taken less than 25 days after the first yellow fever vaccination. The receptor source for this set is a man aged 18-30 years who received the YFV17D yellow fever vaccine. CDR3s leave out the opening cysteine and the closing phenylalanine or tryptophan. Fields, in order: clone size, J gene, V gene, CDR3 protein. Clone sizes are given selectively: once, few, many, or a class where the clone is expanded.

-,TRBJ2-1,TRBV12-3/TRBV12-4,ASSIPSGEQF
few,TRBJ1-2,TRBV7-8,ASSPDRGYLGYT
-,TRBJ2-7,TRBV11-3,ASSLARHYEQY
few,TRBJ2-1,TRBV7-9,ASSLGRGRDNEQF
many,TRBJ2-5,TRBV7-2,ASSYSLQETQY
few,TRBJ2-2,TRBV4-3,ASSQPLNQGGGELF
-,TRBJ2-7,TRBV7-2,ASSHLAGRLYEQY
-,TRBJ2-5,TRBV15,ATSARQYQETQY
-,TRBJ2-5,TRBV29-1,SVEGSGGTSETQY
few,TRBJ2-3,TRBV20-1,SARGGGGAGDTQY
once,TRBJ2-5,TRBV28,ASMISQGGEETQY
-,TRBJ2-7,TRBV20-1,SARGHYGGYEY
-,TRBJ2-7,TRBV4-3,ASSQEWLAGEQY
once,TRBJ2-5,TRBV12-3/TRBV12-4,ASSLVSEETQY
-,TRBJ2-6,TRBV5-5,ASSLGSPSISGANVLT
few,TRBJ2-1,TRBV12-3/TRBV12-4,ASRGDSNEQF
-,TRBJ1-2,TRBV5-6,ASSLLGTVQNGYT
-,TRBJ2-3,TRBV12-3/TRBV12-4,ASSTGMNTDTQY
-,TRBJ1-5,TRBV29-1,SVSGGQPQH
few,TRBJ2-3,TRBV5-1,ASSSGILAGESTQY
few,TRBJ2-7,TRBV4-2,ASSQDRSEQY
many,TRBJ2-5,TRBV5-1,ASSFGPGGETQY
-,TRBJ2-2,TRBV4-1,ASRQPPGGPNTGELI